The clone carrying this T cell receptor beta chain was seen at least ten times. These data are taken from a study of T-cell memory formation after mild COVID-19. Overall study context: Largely donor-specific sequence clusters came from two donors.

The 5'RACE method, run with constant-segment primers, produced TCR alpha and TCR beta cDNA libraries (carrying sample barcodes and UMIs). TCRdb used MiXCR to reprocess the 5' RACE reads, holding one entry per CDR3 protein. The sample has around 310,000 distinct CDR3 sequences, roughly 13% seen once; the top ten hold under 25%. This CDR3 has 13 amino acids. V lost 4 bases to trimming and J lost 1 base, with 6 bases between them. CDR1 and CDR2 (germline): SEHNR, FQNEAQ (reference sequence). V gene TRBV7-9 combines with J gene TRBJ2-3; the D call may be TRBD1 or TRBD2 (5 bases each). The sequencing sample was made of PBMCs or a T cell subset sorted from them (not recorded which). The TCR comes from a man younger than 30 who had mild COVID-19 (a few samples of this study predate the infection). Cell type and time point are not known. The CDR3 region is CASSWDGTDTQYF. The DNA for the CDR3 is TGTGCCAGCAGCTGGGACGGCACAGATACGCAGTATTTT. The entire variable domain, with the rest obtained from reference TRBV7-9 and TRBJ2-3, is as follows: DTGVSQNPRHKITKRGQNVTFRCDPISEHNRLYWYRQTLGQGPEFLTYFQNEAQLEKSRLLSDRFSAERPKGSFSTLEIQRTEQGDSAMYLCASSWDGTDTQYFGPGTRLTVL.